Below, one T cell receptor (beta chain) is given with its context. Its antigen is not identified. The sample comes from a study of identical twins. Study findings and constraints: The abundant beta clonotypes from cord blood had fewer insertions, and memory repertoires had none of this.

Template switching added a universal primer site; cDNA carried unique molecular identifiers. TCRdb called the 5' RACE reads again in MiXCR, with one record for every CDR3 protein. The sample consists of 1.5 million to 2 million distinct CDR3 sequences, roughly 35% of them appearing once. This clonotype was sampled from a newborn girl in good health. Material for sequencing was cord blood.

The chain's CDR3 is CASSQVMKEKLFF. The CDR3 DNA is TGCGCCAGCAGCCAAGTAATGAAGGAAAAACTGTTTTTT. The chain is built from TRBV4-1 and TRBJ1-4; D uncertain. CDR1 is MGHRA, CDR2 YSYEKL, per germline. V was trimmed by 1 base and J by 8 bases, leaving 8 bases between them. The CDR3 has 13 residues.